This passage covers 32 T cell receptor beta chains from one sample sequenced in a study of CD8+ T cells in alopecia areata. In each case, RNA was isolated and then reverse transcribed into cDNA as the sequencing template. Clones were read by immunoSEQ multiplex PCR, and TCRdb kept only the in-frame ones, dropping some. The sample lists some 150,000 clones; about 51% were seen once. Sequenced here: CD8+ T cells sorted from blood, sampled at week 0. Source of these receptors: a human donor with alopecia areata.

The V call is TRBV29-1, the J call TRBJ2-7, with D tentatively TRBD2 (6 bases). Germline V lookup: CDR1 SQVTM, CDR2 ANQGSEA. Trimming took off 8 bases at V and 3 bases at J, with 20 bases between the two ends. The CDR3 spans 14 residues. As DNA, the CDR3 is TGCAGCACCCTCCCGGGACTCTCAAACTACGAGCAGTACTTC. Translated, it gives CSTLPGLSNYEQYF.

This clone was counted only a few times. The V gene is TRBV5-1, the J gene TRBJ2-3; TRBD2 agrees at 7 bases. This CDR3 has 14 residues. V lost 0 bases and J lost 4; bases outside the gene matches: 2. In germline, CDR1 is SGHRS, CDR2 YFSETQ. The CDR3 DNA follows: TGCGCCAGCAGCTTGGTGGGAGGGGCAGATACGCAGTATTTT. This translates into CASSLVGGADTQYF.

Comment on this clone: Other DNA sequences from this sample encode an identical CDR3 as well. This chain joins TRBV5-6 and TRBJ2-1, with 8 bases identical to TRBD2. This CDR3 is 14 amino acids long. Germline V gene lookup returns CDR1 SGHDT and CDR2 YYEEEE. V shed 0 bases and J 6 bases; nucleotides not matched to a gene: 2. CDR3 DNA: TGTGCCAGCAGCTTGGGGACTAGCACCAATGAGCAGTTCTTC. Its protein product is CASSLGTSTNEQFF.

The J gene is TRBJ2-1, the V gene TRBV4-3; D is tentatively TRBD1 or TRBD2 (5 bases each). V gave up 0 bases and J gave up 7 bases, with 13 bases separating them. Per the germline V gene, CDR1 is LGHNA and CDR2 is YSLEER. This CDR3 region has 15 residues. DNA for the CDR3: TGCGCCAGCAGCCAAGAGGTATTTGGGGGAAATGAGCAGTTCTTC. This translates into CASSQEVFGGNEQFF.

The gene calls are TRBV6-5 and TRBJ2-5; TRBD1 aligns across 7 bases. The V segment lost 6 bases and the J segment 4 bases; nucleotides outside the gene matches: 8. The CDR3 totals 14 residues. Germline V gives CDR1 MNHEY, CDR2 SVGAGI. This CDR3 is CASSSVTGRETQYF. The CDR3 region has the DNA TGTGCCAGCAGCTCCGTGACAGGGAGAGAGACCCAGTACTTC.

The chain uses TRBV9 and TRBJ2-2; TRBD2 matches at 15 bases. V shed 4 bases, J shed 3 bases, and the junction held 10 bases outside the gene matches. The CDR3 loop spans 19 amino acids. The germline gives CDR1 SGDLS, CDR2 YYNGEE. The CDR3 sequence: CASSTPRTSGGADTGELFF. CDR3 DNA sequence: TGTGCCAGCAGCACCCCCAGGACTAGCGGGGGGGCAGACACCGGGGAGCTGTTTTTT.

This clone came up a few times. V and J are TRBV10-2 and TRBJ2-7; possibly TRBD1 for D (5 bases). Trimming removed 4 bases from V and 2 bases from J, with 12 bases in between. CDR1 is WSHSY, CDR2 SAAADI, per germline. The CDR3 has 14 residues. This CDR3 is CASSVLGLTYEQYF. CDR3 in DNA: TGCGCCAGCAGTGTGCTGGGGCTGACCTACGAGCAGTACTTC.

This sequence joins TRBV30 and TRBJ1-2; D remains unclear. V was cut by 3 bases and J by 4 bases, with 15 bases left in between. CDR3 length: 14 residues. CDR1 and CDR2 (germline): GTSNPN, SVGIG (reference sequence). For the CDR3, the DNA is TGTGCCTGGAGCCCCAGCCAAAGATCCTATGGCTACACCTTC. Its protein is CAWSPSQRSYGYTF.

This clone occurred a few times. The chain joins TRBV5-6 to TRBJ1-1, with D unresolved. Germline-derived CDR1 and CDR2 are SGHDT and YYEEEE. Deletions cut 3 bases from V and 6 bases from J, with 15 bases between. This CDR3 region has 14 residues. Written as DNA, the CDR3 is TGTGCCAGCAGCTACGATCACAACCGCCCTGAAGCTTTCTTT. Translation: CASSYDHNRPEAFF.

The chain carries TRBV18 and TRBJ2-7, with unresolved D. The V end lost 4 bases, the J end lost 5 bases, and 12 bases lay between the germline ends. This CDR3 is built from 13 residues. Germline CDR1 KGHSH, CDR2 LQKENI. The DNA for the CDR3 is TGTGCCAGCTCACGGGGTCGCACCGACGAGCAGTACTTC. Translating it yields CASSRGRTDEQYF.

The sample holds a few counts of this clone. This rearrangement joins TRBV28 to TRBJ2-4; TRBD1 aligns across 10 bases. Trimming took 3 bases from V and 0 from J; bases not matched to a gene: 2. This CDR3 region has 16 residues. Germline V CDR1 and CDR2: MDHEN, SYDVKM. The CDR3 bases are TGTGCCAGCAGTTTGTGGGACAGGGGAGCCAAAAACATTCAGTACTTC. It is translated as CASSLWDRGAKNIQYF. Using reference TRBV28 and TRBJ2-4 for the parts outside the CDR3, the full variable domain is DVKVTQSSRYLVKRTGEKVFLECVQDMDHENMFWYRQDPGLGLRLIYFSYDVKMKEKGDIPEGYSVSREKKERFSLILESASTNQTSMYLCASSLWDRGAKNIQYFGAGTRLSVL.

This chain connects TRBV23-1 to TRBJ2-2; 8 bases line up with TRBD1. TRBV23-1 belongs to the ORF category, with a function that is uncertain. V lost 0 bases, J lost 4 bases, and 4 bases stayed unmatched. This CDR3 comprises 16 residues. CDR3 sequence: CASSQSEQGGTGELFF. In DNA form, the CDR3 reads TGCGCCAGCAGTCAATCTGAACAGGGGGGCACCGGGGAGCTGTTTTTT.

In the case of this clone: The junction does not match germline at one end; this may be a read error. CDR3 DNA: TGCAGCGTTGAAATGGACAGGGGGAGTTACGGGCAGTACTTC. It codes for CSVEMDRGSYGQYF. V and J are TRBV29-1 and TRBJ2-7, with 10 positions matching TRBD1. This CDR3 spans 14 amino acids. CDR1 SQVTM and CDR2 ANQGSEA come from the germline V gene.

This chain connects TRBV30 to TRBJ1-4; TRBD1 might be the D (5 bases). V was cut by 3 bases and J by 8 bases, with 13 bases left in between. The CDR3 runs to 13 residues. Germline V gene data show CDR1 as GTSNPN and CDR2 as SVGIG (reference sequence). CDR3 nucleotide sequence: TGTGCCTGGAGAGGTCAGGGAAAAGAAAAACTGTTTTTT. This translates into CAWRGQGKEKLFF.

A few counts support this clone. The J gene is TRBJ2-7, the V gene TRBV27, with D unresolved. V was trimmed by 2 bases and J by 2 bases, leaving 10 bases between them. The germline gives CDR1 MNHEY, CDR2 SMNVEV (reference sequence). The CDR3 length is 14 residues. CDR3 in amino acids: CASSLNGRTYEQYF. Here the CDR3 DNA reads TGTGCCAGCAGTTTAAATGGGCGGACCTACGAGCAGTACTTC.

This clone was counted a few times. The chain recombines TRBV30 with TRBJ2-5; possible D gene TRBD1, 6 bases. The DNA end favors TRBJ2-7, so the J call may be wrong. The CDR3 sequence is 13 residues long. Germline V gives CDR1 GTSNPN, CDR2 SVGIG (reference sequence). The CDR3 sequence: CAWSEGRGSEQYF. In DNA form, the CDR3 reads TGTGCCTGGAGTGAGGGCAGGGGATCCGAGCAGTACTTC.

V and J are TRBV30 and TRBJ2-2; no firm D call. V lost 7 bases to trimming and J lost 6 bases, with 9 bases between them. CDR1 is GTSNPN, CDR2 SVGIG, per germline (reference sequence). The CDR3 contains 11 residues. The CDR3 coding sequence is TGTGCCTTACCTTTTGCCGGGGAGCTGTTTTTT. Translated, it gives CALPFAGELFF.

This chain uses TRBV30 with TRBJ1-1; D is unclear. This CDR3 is 15 amino acids long. CDR1 is GTSNPN, CDR2 SVGIG, per germline (reference sequence). V was pared by 2 bases and J by 2 bases, with 15 bases between. DNA of the CDR3: TGTGCCTGGAGTAAAGGAGTAGGGCAAAACACTGAAGCTTTCTTT. Translating gives CAWSKGVGQNTEAFF.

This chain uses TRBV11-2 with TRBJ2-7; TRBD1 or TRBD2 may be the D gene (5 bases each). This CDR3 is built from 15 residues. V gave up 0 bases and J gave up 5 bases, with 14 bases separating them. CDR1 is SGHAT, CDR2 FQNNGV, per germline. The chain's CDR3 is CASSLDWAGTDEQYF. Here the CDR3 DNA reads TGTGCCAGCAGCTTAGATTGGGCAGGGACCGACGAGCAGTACTTC.

The chain joins TRBV29-1 to TRBJ1-1; 7 nucleotides line up with TRBD1. CDR1 is SQVTM, CDR2 ANQGSEA, per germline. Unmatched junction bases numbered 10, after V lost 6 bases and J lost 0 bases. This CDR3 contains 15 residues. The CDR3, as DNA: TGCAGCGTCCTCTCCTTACAGGGGATGAACACTGAAGCTTTCTTT. Translation gives CSVLSLQGMNTEAFF. The full variable domain, its missing parts supplied by reference TRBV29-1 and TRBJ1-1, is SAVISQKPSRDICQRGTSLTIQCQVDSQVTMMFWYRQQPGQSLTLIATANQGSEATYESGFVIDKFPISRPNLTFSTLTVSNMSPEDSSIYLCSVLSLQGMNTEAFFGQGTRLTVV.

The V gene is TRBV7-7, the J gene TRBJ2-1; D is unclear. The CDR3 is 15 residues long. Germline V gene data show CDR1 as SSHAT and CDR2 as FNYEAQ (reference sequence). The V end lost 1 base, the J end lost 2 bases, and 9 bases lay between the germline ends. The CDR3 loop reads CASSLDSSPYNEQFF. CDR3 bases: TGTGCCAGCAGCTTAGATAGCTCCCCCTACAATGAGCAGTTCTTC. The full variable domain, with the rest looked up from reference TRBV7-7 and TRBJ2-1, is GAGVSQSPRYKVTKRGQDVTLRCDPISSHATLYWYQQALGQGPEFLTYFNYEAQPDKSGLPSDRFSAERPEGSISTLTIQRTEQRDSAMYRCASSLDSSPYNEQFFGPGTRLTVL.

This chain joins TRBV2 and TRBJ1-5; D not resolved. Trimming stripped 8 bases from V and 4 bases from J, with 9 bases between. The CDR3 consists of 12 residues. Looked up from germline, CDR1 is SNHLY and CDR2 is FYNNEI. CDR3 residues: CASSRENQPQHF. The CDR3 bases are TGTGCCAGCTCAAGAGAAAATCAGCCCCAGCATTTT. The full variable domain, completed using reference TRBV2 and TRBJ1-5, is EPEVTQTPSHQVTQMGQEVILRCVPISNHLYFYWYRQILGQKVEFLVSFYNNEISEKSEIFDDQFSVERPDGSNFTLKIRSTKLEDSAMYFCASSRENQPQHFGDGTRLSIL.

V usage is TRBV10-3 and J usage is TRBJ2-2; perhaps D is TRBD1 or TRBD2 (6 bases each). V dropped 9 bases and J dropped 4 bases, with 12 bases sitting between them. This CDR3 is built from 13 residues. Germline V CDR1 and CDR2: ENHRY, SYGVKD. CDR3 nucleotide sequence: TGTGCCATTACAGAGGGGGGCACCGGGGAGCTGTTTTTT. Its protein is CAITEGGTGELFF.

The V call is TRBV7-2, the J call TRBJ2-6; 9 bases line up with TRBD1. Germline CDR1 and CDR2: SGHTA and FQGNSA. The CDR3 spans 16 residues. Germline trimming cut 1 base from V and 4 bases from J; bases unmatched to any gene: 2. The CDR3 DNA sequence: TGTGCCAGCAGCTTAGGGACAGGGGTCGGGGCCAACGTCCTGACTTTC. Protein sequence: CASSLGTGVGANVLTF.

This clone was seen only once. The chain joins TRBV9 to TRBJ2-7; perhaps TRBD1 as D (6 bases). The ends were cut back, 3 bases at V and 3 bases at J, with 10 bases in the middle. The CDR3 extends over 13 amino acids. Germline CDR1 and CDR2: SGDLS and YYNGEE. The CDR3 loop is CASSADSGYEQYF. CDR3 DNA sequence: TGTGCCAGCAGCGCGGACAGTGGCTACGAGCAGTACTTC.

This chain uses TRBV27 with TRBJ2-7; a weak D match, TRBD1 (5 bases). There are 14 residues in the CDR3. V gave up 4 bases and J gave up 3 bases, with 13 bases separating them. CDR1 is MNHEY, CDR2 SMNVEV, per germline (reference sequence). The DNA of the CDR3 is TGTGCCAGCAGTTGGGGTCCAGGGCTCTACGAGCAGTACTTC. Its protein product is CASSWGPGLYEQYF.

The V and J genes are TRBV12-5 and TRBJ1-5; D unclear. Germline CDR1 and CDR2: LGHNT and FRNRAP. This CDR3 contains 15 residues. Trimming left V 3 bases short and J 3 bases short, with 12 bases between. The CDR3 region is CASGLGRSSNQPQHF. DNA of the CDR3: TGTGCTAGTGGTTTAGGCAGGTCTTCCAATCAGCCCCAGCATTTT.

This clone has more than one count but fewer than ten. The V and J genes are TRBV30 and TRBJ2-3, with TRBD1 as a possible D gene (6 bases). CDR3 length: 13 amino acids. Germline CDR1 GTSNPN, CDR2 SVGIG (reference sequence). Between the trimmed V and J ends, which lost 2 bases and 5 bases, there was a span of 11 bases. The CDR3 nucleotides are TGTGCCTGGAGTACCACAGGGCGAGATACGCAGTATTTT. Encoded protein: CAWSTTGRDTQYF. Together with reference TRBV30 and TRBJ2-3, the CDR3 gives the full variable domain: SQTIHQWPATLVQPVGSPLSLECTVEGTSNPNLYWYRQAAGRGLQLLFYSVGIGQISSEVPQNLSASRPQDRQFILSSKKLLLSDSGFYLCAWSTTGRDTQYFGPGTRLTVL.

V gene TRBV5-6 combines with J gene TRBJ2-1, with 9 positions matching TRBD2. The CDR3 contains 15 residues. Germline values: CDR1 SGHDT, CDR2 YYEEEE. Trimming at V came to 6 bases and at J to 3 bases, leaving 7 bases not matched to a gene. The chain's CDR3 is CASIASGIIYNEQFF. The DNA of the CDR3 is TGTGCCAGCATAGCTAGCGGGATAATCTACAATGAGCAGTTCTTC. Combining the CDR3 with reference TRBV5-6 and TRBJ2-1 gives the whole variable domain DAGVTQSPTHLIKTRGQQVTLRCSPKSGHDTVSWYQQALGQGPQFIFQYYEEEERQRGNFPDRFSGHQFPNYSSELNVNALLLGDSALYLCASIASGIIYNEQFFGPGTRLTVL.

This clone was counted only a few times. The chain links TRBV29-1 to TRBJ2-3, with D perhaps assigned TRBD1 or TRBD2 (5 bases each). V was trimmed by 4 bases and J by 7 bases, leaving 6 bases between them. Germline CDR1 is SQVTM and CDR2 is ANQGSEA. This CDR3 has 10 amino acids. The CDR3: CSVGGNTQYF. CDR3 coding DNA: TGCAGCGTTGGGGGGAATACGCAGTATTTT.

The gene calls are TRBV7-6 and TRBJ1-1; a possible D gene is TRBD1 (6 bases). CDR1 and CDR2 (germline): SGHVS, FNYEAQ. The CDR3 covers 14 residues. Trimming pared 5 bases from V and 1 base from J, leaving 11 bases between. CDR3 in amino acids: CASSAGQQNTEAFF. DNA for the CDR3: TGTGCCAGCAGCGCCGGACAGCAGAACACTGAAGCTTTCTTT.

This chain links TRBV29-1 with TRBJ2-7; D remains ambiguous. V was clipped by 4 bases and J by 0 bases, with 13 bases between them. Germline loops: CDR1 SQVTM, CDR2 ANQGSEA. The CDR3 is 14 residues long. DNA for the CDR3: TGCAGCGTTGCTAGGGCCCTTAACTCCTACGAGCAGTACTTC. Residues: CSVARALNSYEQYF.